The 21 T cell receptor beta chains given below trace back to one sample, sequenced in a study of T cell responses to AZD1222 COVID-19 vaccine. TCRdb's copy holds only in-frame clones and misses some; the assay was immunoSEQ multiplex PCR. Here the sample spans fewer than 150,000 clones, 88% being singletons. Source: peripheral blood, taken on day 0 of AZD1222 vaccination. The receptor set was obtained from an adult in good health.

This chain joins TRBV5-6 and TRBJ2-5; D may be TRBD1 or TRBD2 (5 bases each). Germline-derived CDR1 and CDR2 are SGHDT and YYEEEE. The V end was cut by 4 bases, the J end by 4 bases, with 17 bases between. CDR3 length: 15 residues. The CDR3, as DNA: TGTGCCAGCAGCATGCCATCTGGGGGTCCAGAGACCCAGTACTTC. Its protein product is CASSMPSGGPETQYF.

The table lists this clone with a count of one. V usage is TRBV7-8 and J usage is TRBJ1-1; 8 bases line up with TRBD1. This CDR3 region has 16 residues. The V gene end was trimmed by 3 bases and the J gene end by 5 bases; junction bases not matched to a gene: 11. CDR1 is SGHVS and CDR2 is FQNEAQ in the germline V gene. The CDR3 nucleotides are TGTGCCAGCAGCTTCAGGGGGCGGGGTTGGTCAACTGAAGCTTTCTTT. Translated, it gives CASSFRGRGWSTEAFF.

The rearrangement joins TRBV7-9 to TRBJ1-4, with a tentative D call TRBD1 (6 bases). The CDR3 has 15 residues. Germline CDR1 SEHNR, CDR2 FQNEAQ (reference sequence). V dropped 5 bases and J dropped 8 bases, with 18 bases sitting between them. The CDR3 sequence: CASSQAQGLWEKLFF. CDR3 sequence (DNA): TGTGCCAGCAGCCAAGCACAGGGTCTCTGGGAAAAACTGTTTTTT.

This chain links TRBV12-3 or TRBV12-4 with TRBJ1-2, with 7 bases fitting TRBD1. This CDR3 spans 13 amino acids. Trimming cost V 6 bases and J 5 bases; bases outside gene matches: 6. The CDR3 region is CASSRDRVYGYTF. CDR3 in DNA: TGTGCCAGCAGCCGAGACAGGGTGTATGGCTACACCTTC.

V is TRBV3-1 (or the pseudogene TRBV3-2) and J is TRBJ1-5, with 8 bases lining up with TRBD1. This CDR3 spans 14 amino acids. The J segment lost 7 bases and the V segment lost 3 bases, leaving 5 bases of the junction unmatched. Germline lookup yields CDR1 LGHDT and CDR2 YNNKEL (reference sequence). CDR3 nucleotides: TGTGCCAGCAGCCACATACAGGGGGTCCAGCCCCAGCATTTT. It encodes CASSHIQGVQPQHF.

This clone was recorded only once. V gene TRBV3-1 (or the pseudogene TRBV3-2) combines with J gene TRBJ1-1; possibly TRBD1 for D (5 bases). V was pared by 3 bases and J by 3 bases, with 17 bases between. Germline V gene sequence: CDR1 LGHDT, CDR2 YNNKEL (reference sequence). The CDR3 consists of 16 residues. CDR3 bases: TGTGCCAGCAGCCAGGATGGACATCTCGGGGACACTGAAGCTTTCTTT. Encoded protein: CASSQDGHLGDTEAFF.

A note on this clone: Other DNA variants within this sample encode the same CDR3. This chain joins TRBV12-3 or TRBV12-4 and TRBJ2-5, with unresolved D. Trimming took off 3 bases at V and 4 bases at J, with 3 bases between the two ends. The CDR3 is made up of 11 amino acids. CDR3 sequence: CASSFGETQYF. Written as DNA, the CDR3 is TGTGCCAGCAGTTTTGGAGAGACCCAGTACTTC.

The chain joins TRBV4-2 to TRBJ1-1, with D possibly matching TRBD1 (5 bases). Germline-derived CDR1 and CDR2 are LGHNA and YNFKEQ. The CDR3 consists of 15 residues. The ends were cut back, 1 base at V and 3 bases at J, with 12 bases in the middle. CDR3 protein: CASSQAAGQDTEAFF. CDR3 DNA sequence: TGTGCCAGCAGCCAAGCCGCAGGGCAGGACACTGAAGCTTTCTTT.

This clone was counted between two and nine times. The chain carries TRBV6-5 and TRBJ1-1; no clear D gene. Germline CDR1 and CDR2: MNHEY and SVGAGI. Trimming took 2 bases from V and 1 from J, leaving 5 bases between them. CDR3 length: 13 amino acids. CDR3 sequence: CASSYVENTEAFF. CDR3 in DNA: TGTGCCAGCAGTTACGTGGAGAACACTGAAGCTTTCTTT.

The V and J genes are TRBV29-1 and TRBJ1-5; D is unresolved. In germline, CDR1 is SQVTM, CDR2 ANQGSEA. The V gene lost 6 bases and the J gene lost 2 bases, with 8 bases spanning the gap. The CDR3 is 12 amino acids. CDR3 sequence (DNA): TGCAGCGTGGTTTCGGGCAATCAGCCCCAGCATTTT. This gives the protein CSVVSGNQPQHF.

The chain employs TRBV18 and TRBJ2-5, with 7 bases identical to TRBD2. Per the germline V gene, CDR1 is KGHSH and CDR2 is LQKENI. V was clipped by 3 bases and J by 1 base; unmatched bases: 14. This CDR3 has 18 amino acids. The CDR3 spells CASSPVIQRGPSQETQYF. In DNA, the CDR3 is TGTGCCAGCTCACCCGTAATCCAGCGGGGCCCGTCCCAAGAGACCCAGTACTTC.

V gene TRBV6-4 combines with J gene TRBJ2-1; D is possibly TRBD1 (6 bases). V was clipped by 5 bases and J by 13 bases, with 18 bases between them. The CDR3 spans 13 residues. Germline V gene data show CDR1 as MRHNA and CDR2 as SNTAGT. The CDR3 nucleotides read TGTGCCAGCAGTCCCGGGACACACAACCTTCAGTTCTTC. This gives the protein CASSPGTHNLQFF.

V gene TRBV28 combines with J gene TRBJ1-5; TRBD1 matches at 9 bases. The CDR3 totals 15 residues. Germline loops: CDR1 MDHEN, CDR2 SYDVKM. After removal of 2 bases from V and 2 bases from J, the junction contained 1 base not matched to a gene. CDR3 residues: CASSLTGGGNQPQHF. The CDR3 DNA reads TGTGCCAGCAGTTTAACAGGGGGCGGCAATCAGCCCCAGCATTTT.

V gene TRBV6-1 combines with J gene TRBJ1-5; D perhaps matches TRBD1 (5 bases). Germline lookup yields CDR1 MNHNS and CDR2 SASEGT. The ends were cut back, 1 base at V and 5 bases at J, with 6 bases in the middle. This CDR3 contains 13 residues. The CDR3 nucleotides read TGTGCCAGCAGTGAAGGGGGGTATCAGCCCCAGCATTTT. Its translation: CASSEGGYQPQHF.

A single count supports this clone. J is TRBJ1-1 and V is TRBV6-5, with no clear D. Germline V gene data show CDR1 as MNHEY and CDR2 as SVGAGI. The V end lost 0 bases, the J end lost 0 bases, and 8 bases lay between the germline ends. This CDR3 has 15 amino acids. The CDR3, as DNA: TGTGCCAGCAGTTACTCTCAGATATTGAACACTGAAGCTTTCTTT. It encodes CASSYSQILNTEAFF.

This clone has a handful of counts. This chain joins TRBV3-1 (or the pseudogene TRBV3-2) and TRBJ1-5; D is ambiguous. V was shortened by 3 bases and J by 7 bases, with 10 bases between the two germline ends. This CDR3 comprises 13 residues. Looked up from germline, CDR1 is LGHDT and CDR2 is YNNKEL (reference sequence). CDR3 amino acids: CASSQFAGQPQHF. The CDR3 nucleotides are TGTGCCAGCAGCCAGTTCGCTGGGCAGCCCCAGCATTTT.

The rearrangement joins TRBV7-8 to TRBJ1-5; D not resolved. Trimming removed 1 base at V and 0 bases at J, with 7 bases between. Germline values: CDR1 SGHVS, CDR2 FQNEAQ. The CDR3 is 15 residues long. The CDR3 sequence is CASSLEGISNQPQHF. As DNA, the CDR3 is TGTGCCAGCAGCTTAGAAGGGATTAGCAATCAGCCCCAGCATTTT.

This clone was counted only a few times. The chain uses TRBV28 and TRBJ2-7; perhaps TRBD2 as D (5 bases). The germline gives CDR1 MDHEN, CDR2 SYDVKM. The CDR3 extends over 13 amino acids. The germline V and J ends were trimmed by 10 bases and 3 bases, with 16 bases remaining between them. This CDR3 reads CATGDNFNYEQYF. The CDR3 DNA reads TGTGCCACCGGGGATAATTTTAACTACGAGCAGTACTTC.

The rearrangement links TRBV29-1 to TRBJ1-1, with D uncertain. Per germline, CDR1 SQVTM and CDR2 ANQGSEA. The ends were cut back, 4 bases at V and 3 bases at J, with 3 bases in the middle. This CDR3 has 10 amino acids. CDR3 loop: CSVADTEAFF. For the CDR3, the DNA is TGCAGCGTTGCCGACACTGAAGCTTTCTTT.

This clone has a single count. DNA of the CDR3: TGTGCCAGCAGCGCCAGCAGGGGCCTCTCCTATAATTCACCCCTCCACTTT. Its protein product is CASSASRGLSYNSPLHF. This sequence joins TRBV9 and TRBJ1-6; D might be TRBD1 (6 bases). Germline V lookup: CDR1 SGDLS, CDR2 YYNGEE. V dropped 3 bases and J dropped 0 bases, with 13 bases sitting between them. CDR3 length: 17 residues.

This clone came up once. DNA for the CDR3: TGTGCCAGCAGCTCCGGGGGGCTCACAGATACGCAGTATTTT. The encoded protein is CASSSGGLTDTQYF. The V and J genes are TRBV5-4 and TRBJ2-3; TRBD2 might be the D (7 bases). Looked up from germline, CDR1 is SGHNT and CDR2 is YYREEE (reference sequence). The CDR3 is 14 residues long. Deletions cut 3 bases from V and 2 bases from J, with 10 bases between. Using reference TRBV5-4 and TRBJ2-3 for the parts outside the CDR3, the full variable domain is ETGVTQSPTHLIKTRGQQVTLRCSSQSGHNTVSWYQQALGQGPQFIFQYYREEENGRGNFPPRFSGLQFPNYSSELNVNALELDDSALYLCASSSGGLTDTQYFGPGTRLTVL.